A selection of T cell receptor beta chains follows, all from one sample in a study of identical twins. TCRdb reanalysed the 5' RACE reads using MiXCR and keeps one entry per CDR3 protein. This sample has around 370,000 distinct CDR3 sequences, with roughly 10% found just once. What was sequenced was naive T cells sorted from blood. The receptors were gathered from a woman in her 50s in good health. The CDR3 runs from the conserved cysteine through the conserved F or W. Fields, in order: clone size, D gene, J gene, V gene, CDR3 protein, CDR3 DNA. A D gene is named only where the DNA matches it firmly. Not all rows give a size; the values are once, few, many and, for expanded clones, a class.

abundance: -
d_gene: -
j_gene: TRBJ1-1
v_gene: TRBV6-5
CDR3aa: CASSYADNTEAFF
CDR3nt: TGTGCCAGCAGTTACGCGGATAACACTGAAGCTTTCTTT

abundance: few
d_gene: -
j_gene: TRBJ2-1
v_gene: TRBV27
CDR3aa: CASSWQTNNEQFF
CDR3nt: TGTGCCAGCAGTTGGCAGACTAATAATGAGCAGTTCTTC

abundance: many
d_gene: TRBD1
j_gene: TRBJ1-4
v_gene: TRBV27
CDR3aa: CASSTPGTGVEKLFF
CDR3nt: TGTGCCAGCAGTACTCCAGGGACAGGGGTCGAAAAACTGTTTTTT

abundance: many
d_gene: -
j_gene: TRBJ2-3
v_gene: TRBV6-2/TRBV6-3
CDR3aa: CASTLSGDTQYF
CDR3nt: TGTGCCAGCACCCTGTCGGGAGATACGCAGTATTTT

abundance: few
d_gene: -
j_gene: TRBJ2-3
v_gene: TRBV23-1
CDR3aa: CASFGTPDTQYF
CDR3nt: TGCGCCAGCTTCGGGACACCTGATACGCAGTATTTT

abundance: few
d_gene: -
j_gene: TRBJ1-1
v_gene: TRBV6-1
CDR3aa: CASSEAKKAFF
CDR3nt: TGTGCCAGCAGTGAAGCGAAGAAAGCTTTCTTT

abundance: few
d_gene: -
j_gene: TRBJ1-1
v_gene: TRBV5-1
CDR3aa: CASGRGGMNTEAFF
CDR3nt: TGCGCCAGCGGGAGGGGCGGGATGAACACTGAAGCTTTCTTT

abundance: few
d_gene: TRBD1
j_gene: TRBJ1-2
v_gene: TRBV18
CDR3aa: CASSSDRAGYGYTF
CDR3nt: TGTGCCAGCTCGTCGGACAGGGCCGGTTATGGCTACACCTTC

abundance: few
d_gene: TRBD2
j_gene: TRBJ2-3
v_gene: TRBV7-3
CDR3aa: CASGMAGVRDTQYF
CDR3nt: TGTGCCAGTGGCATGGCGGGAGTAAGGGATACGCAGTATTTT

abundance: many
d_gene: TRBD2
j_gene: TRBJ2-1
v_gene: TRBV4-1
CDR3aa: CASRPGLAVYNEQFF
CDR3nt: TGCGCCAGCAGGCCGGGACTAGCGGTTTACAATGAGCAGTTCTTC

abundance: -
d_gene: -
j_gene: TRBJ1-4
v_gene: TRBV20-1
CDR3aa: CSAGPGEKLFF
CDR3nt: TGCAGTGCTGGGCCAGGGGAAAAACTGTTTTTT

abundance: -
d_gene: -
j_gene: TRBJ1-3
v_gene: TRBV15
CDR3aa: CATSRDLGGGNTIYF
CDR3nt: TGTGCCACCAGCAGAGATCTTGGGGGAGGAAACACCATATATTTT

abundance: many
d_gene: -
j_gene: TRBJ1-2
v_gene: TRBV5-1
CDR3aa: CASSLGYSYGYTF
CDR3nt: TGCGCCAGCAGCTTGGGGTACTCCTATGGCTACACCTTC

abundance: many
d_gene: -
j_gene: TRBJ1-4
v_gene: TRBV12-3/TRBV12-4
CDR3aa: CASTGSEKLFF
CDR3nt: TGTGCCAGCACAGGGTCTGAAAAACTGTTTTTT

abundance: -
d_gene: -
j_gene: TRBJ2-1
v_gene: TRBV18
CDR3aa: CASSPPDSYNEQFF
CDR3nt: TGTGCCAGCTCACCCCCCGACTCCTACAATGAGCAGTTCTTC

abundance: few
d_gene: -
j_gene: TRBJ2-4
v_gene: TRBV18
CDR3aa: CASSPLGVAKNIQYF
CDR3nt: TGTGCCAGCTCACCACTGGGTGTGGCCAAAAACATTCAGTACTTC